The 23 T cell receptor beta chains reported below all come from one sample, sequenced in a study of CD4 T cells in relation to SARS-CoV-2 and coronaviruses (dated by TCRdb to the early 2020s). CD4+ T cells from unexposed donors were collected before the COVID-19 pandemic (2011-2018). After more than nine days of culture, CD4+ T cells were isolated with the EasySep CD4+ T cell isolation kit. The library was produced with the immunoSEQ multiplex PCR assay. This is the immuneACCESS table as TCRdb keeps it, with only in-frame sequences that have V and J called. A part of the clones is gone; compared with another copy, unresolved V genes explain less than half, and the rest is unexplained. Present in this sample are some 28,000 clones, 70% to 80% of which were seen just once. The ten largest clones represent under 30% of the sample. These receptors are not linked to any known antigen. Sequencing used CD4+ T cells from PBMCs, cultured in vitro. Every receptor here comes from a human donor in good health.

The J gene is TRBJ2-1, the V gene TRBV6-2 or TRBV6-3; a possible D gene is TRBD2 (6 bases). The CDR3 length is 17 residues. Looked up from germline, CDR1 is MNHEY and CDR2 is SVGEGT. Trimming pared 2 bases from V and 0 bases from J, leaving 14 bases between. CDR3 DNA: TGTGCCAGCAGTTACAGCCTAGCGAAGAGCTCCTACAATGAGCAGTTCTTC. This gives the protein CASSYSLAKSSYNEQFF.

The chain couples TRBV6-2 or TRBV6-3 to TRBJ1-2; D remains unclear. The V end lost 6 bases, the J end lost 4 bases, and 21 bases lay between the germline ends. The CDR3 spans 16 residues. Germline assignment: CDR1 MNHEY and CDR2 SVGEGT. In DNA form, the CDR3 reads TGTGCCAGCAGCAGTGATCCGGGAGCCGGTGGCTATGGCTACACCTTC. Its protein product is CASSSDPGAGGYGYTF.

The rearrangement links TRBV6-5 to TRBJ1-1; no firm D call. The CDR3 is made up of 16 amino acids. V lost 2 bases, J lost 4 bases, and 17 bases lay in between. Germline CDR1 MNHEY, CDR2 SVGAGI. This chain's CDR3 is CASSYPAGLIGTEAFF. In DNA, the CDR3 is TGTGCCAGCAGTTACCCCGCGGGTCTTATTGGCACTGAAGCTTTCTTT.

V gene TRBV6-5 combines with J gene TRBJ2-3; no clear D. Per the germline V gene, CDR1 is MNHEY and CDR2 is SVGAGI. The CDR3 is 11 amino acids. Trimming took 6 bases from V and 6 from J, leaving 7 bases between them. CDR3 nucleotide sequence: TGTGCCAGCAGGAAGCTGGATACGCAGTATTTT. It specifies CASRKLDTQYF.

The chain is built from TRBV21-1 and TRBJ2-1; the table's D gene call, TRBD2, was not cross checked with the DNA. TRBV21-1 counts as a pseudogene. The CDR3 extends over 16 amino acids. CDR3 coding DNA: TGTGCCAGCAGCAGAGTACTAGCGGGGAGGGGTAATGAGCAGTTCTTC. This translates into CASSRVLAGRGNEQFF.

This clone was seen a single time. V gene TRBV11-1 combines with J gene TRBJ2-1; D possibly corresponds to TRBD1 (5 bases). CDR1 SGHAT and CDR2 FQDESV come from the germline V gene (reference sequence). CDR3 length: 15 amino acids. V was shortened by 5 bases and J by 9 bases, with 20 bases between the two germline ends. The CDR3 loop is CASSQYGAKSSEQFF. In nucleotides, the CDR3 is TGTGCCAGCAGCCAATATGGGGCCAAGAGCAGTGAGCAGTTCTTC.

This clone was seen more than once but under ten times. The chain recombines TRBV3-1 (or the pseudogene TRBV3-2) with TRBJ2-5; no definite D call. From germline, CDR1 is LGHDT and CDR2 YNNKEL (reference sequence). V shed 1 base and J shed 5 bases, with 8 bases lying between them. CDR3 length: 13 amino acids. In DNA form, the CDR3 reads TGTGCCAGCAGCCAAGTGGAAGGCGAGACCCAGTACTTC. Translating gives CASSQVEGETQYF.

This clone has just one count. The V and J genes are TRBV19 and TRBJ2-7; D unclear. Germline CDR1 and CDR2: LNHDA and SQIVND (reference sequence). V lost 5 bases and J 1 base, leaving 12 bases between the germline ends. CDR3 length: 14 amino acids. The CDR3 region is CASSPITGSYEQYF. The DNA of the CDR3 is TGTGCCAGTAGTCCAATCACGGGTTCCTACGAGCAGTACTTC.

This clone has just one count. V and J are TRBV14 and TRBJ2-5; 8 nucleotides match TRBD1. Germline V gene data show CDR1 as SGHDN and CDR2 as FVKESK. Losses at the gene ends were 2 bases for V and 4 bases for J; bases not matched to a gene: 12. The CDR3 sequence is 17 residues long. CDR3 sequence: CASSQHLNRGLGETQYF. The CDR3 region has the DNA TGTGCCAGCAGCCAACATCTAAACAGGGGGTTAGGAGAGACCCAGTACTTC.

The chain combines TRBV7-9 with TRBJ1-3, with 7 bases identical to TRBD1. Germline V gene sequence: CDR1 SEHNR, CDR2 FQNEAQ (reference sequence). The CDR3 contains 15 residues. V was pared by 5 bases and J by 2 bases, with 6 bases of the junction left unmatched. This chain's CDR3 is CASSPQGTAGNTIYF. The CDR3, as DNA: TGTGCCAGCAGCCCACAGGGGACCGCTGGAAACACCATATATTTT.

This clone was seen a handful of times. The chain couples TRBV9 to TRBJ2-6, with a tentative D call TRBD2 (5 bases). The CDR3 contains 16 residues. Trimming took off 0 bases at V and 9 bases at J, with 16 bases between the two ends. Germline V gene sequence: CDR1 SGDLS, CDR2 YYNGEE. CDR3 coding DNA: TGTGCCAGCAGCGTAGCTCCGGGAAGGATGGACAACGTCCTGACTTTC. Amino acids: CASSVAPGRMDNVLTF.

This chain joins TRBV5-1 and TRBJ1-5, with a weak D call TRBD1 (5 bases). CDR3 size: 15 residues. V lost 2 bases, J lost 4 bases, and 13 bases lay in between. The germline V gene has CDR1 SGHRS and CDR2 YFSETQ. The CDR3 is CASSFGGDPNQPQHF. CDR3 nucleotide sequence: TGCGCCAGCAGCTTCGGGGGGGACCCGAATCAGCCCCAGCATTTT.

The V and J genes are TRBV18 and TRBJ2-7; D ambiguous. V lost 6 bases to trimming and J lost 3 bases, with 9 bases between them. Looked up from germline, CDR1 is KGHSH and CDR2 is LQKENI. The CDR3 spans 12 residues. CDR3 in amino acids: CASSPTGYEQYF. For the CDR3, the DNA is TGTGCCAGCTCTCCGACTGGCTACGAGCAGTACTTC.

This chain links TRBV5-1 with TRBJ1-2; TRBD1 is a possible D gene (6 bases). The CDR3 sequence is 14 residues long. Germline CDR1 and CDR2: SGHRS and YFSETQ. V lost 6 bases to trimming and J lost 5 bases, with 17 bases between them. Here the CDR3 reads CASTEPGGRYGYTF. The CDR3 coding sequence is TGCGCCAGCACCGAACCCGGGGGCAGGTATGGCTACACCTTC.

The CDR3 sequence is CASRAVVFGRYEQYF. In DNA form, the CDR3 reads TGTGCCAGTAGGGCGGTAGTCTTTGGGCGCTACGAGCAGTACTTC. V usage is TRBV19 and J usage is TRBJ2-7; unclear D gene. Germline V gene lookup returns CDR1 LNHDA and CDR2 SQIVND (reference sequence). V lost 6 bases, J lost 3 bases, and 18 bases lay in between. There are 15 residues in the CDR3.

The V and J genes are TRBV7-2 and TRBJ2-3; 8 bases are shared with TRBD2. The V gene's germline CDR1 is SGHTA and CDR2 FQGNSA. V gave up 7 bases and J gave up 2 bases; unmatched junction bases: 11. The CDR3 runs to 16 residues. DNA for the CDR3: TGTGCCAGCACCCTAACGTGGCGGGGGGCCACAGATACGCAGTATTTT. This encodes CASTLTWRGATDTQYF.

This clone was counted a single time. The chain carries TRBV4-3 and TRBJ2-7, with 9 bases aligning to TRBD2. After removal of 0 bases from V and 4 bases from J, the junction contained 7 bases not matched to a gene. Looked up from germline, CDR1 is LGHNA and CDR2 is YSLEER. CDR3 size: 16 residues. The DNA for the CDR3 is TGCGCCAGCAGCCAAGATTTTAGCGGGGGAAGATACGAGCAGTACTTC. It translates to CASSQDFSGGRYEQYF.

The V and J genes are TRBV7-3 and TRBJ2-7; 7 bases fit TRBD1. Trimming removed 3 bases from V and 6 bases from J; junction bases left unmatched: 5. The CDR3 length is 13 residues. Germline-derived CDR1 and CDR2 are SGHTA and FQGTGA. The CDR3 sequence is CASSLGQWGEQYF. Written as DNA, the CDR3 is TGTGCCAGCAGCTTGGGACAGTGGGGCGAGCAGTACTTC.

The chain uses TRBV6-5 and TRBJ1-2, with D possibly matching TRBD1 (6 bases). Trimming cost V 4 bases and J 13 bases, with 22 bases left between them. Per germline, CDR1 MNHEY and CDR2 SVGAGI. This CDR3 region has 14 residues. The CDR3 bases are TGTGCCAGCAGTTCGACACAGGGTATTACGTCGGTCACCTTC. Translated: CASSSTQGITSVTF.

DNA for the CDR3: TGCGCCAGCAGCATACAAGCGGGGGGCACAGATACGCAGTATTTT. Translation gives CASSIQAGGTDTQYF. This chain uses TRBV4-3 with TRBJ2-3; TRBD2 matches 8 bases. Germline lookup yields CDR1 LGHNA and CDR2 YSLEER. The CDR3 sequence is 15 residues long. Trimming took 5 bases from V and 1 from J; bases not matched to a gene: 5.

The chain joins TRBV5-1 to TRBJ1-2; D is unclear. CDR3 length: 14 residues. The V end was cut by 0 bases, the J end by 8 bases, with 14 bases between. The germline gives CDR1 SGHRS, CDR2 YFSETQ. The CDR3 is CASSLGTSYGGYTF. The CDR3 bases are TGCGCCAGCAGCTTGGGAACCTCTTACGGGGGCTACACCTTC.

This chain links TRBV7-3 with TRBJ2-1; D gene ambiguous. Germline CDR1 SGHTA, CDR2 FQGTGA. Trimming removed 4 bases from V and 0 bases from J, with 10 bases in between. The CDR3 contains 15 residues. CDR3 region: CASSSSSGSYNEQFF. The CDR3 DNA is TGTGCCAGCAGCTCGTCTAGTGGCTCCTACAATGAGCAGTTCTTC.

This chain links TRBV9 with TRBJ2-3, with 7 bases identical to TRBD1. Germline V CDR1 and CDR2: SGDLS, YYNGEE. This CDR3 is 16 amino acids long. Trimming removed 4 bases from V and 0 bases from J; junction bases left unmatched: 8. CDR3 amino acids: CASSPARTGSTDTQYF. CDR3 nucleotide sequence: TGTGCCAGCAGCCCAGCAAGGACAGGTAGCACAGATACGCAGTATTTT.